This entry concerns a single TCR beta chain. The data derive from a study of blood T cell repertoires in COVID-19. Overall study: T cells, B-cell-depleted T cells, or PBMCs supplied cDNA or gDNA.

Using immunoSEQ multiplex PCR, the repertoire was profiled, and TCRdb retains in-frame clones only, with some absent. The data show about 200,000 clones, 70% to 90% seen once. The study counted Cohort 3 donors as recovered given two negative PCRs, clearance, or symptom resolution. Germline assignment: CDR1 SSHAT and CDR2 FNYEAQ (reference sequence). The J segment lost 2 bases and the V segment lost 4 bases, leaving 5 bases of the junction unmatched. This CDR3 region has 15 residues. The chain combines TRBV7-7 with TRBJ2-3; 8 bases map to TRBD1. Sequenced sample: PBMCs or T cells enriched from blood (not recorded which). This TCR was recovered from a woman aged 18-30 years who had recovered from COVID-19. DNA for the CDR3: TGTGCCAGCAGCTCCGGGACAGGACTCACAGATACGCAGTATTTT. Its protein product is CASSSGTGLTDTQYF.